This passage covers 19 T cell receptor beta chains from one sample sequenced in a study of T cells in tuberculosis. Clones were read by immunoSEQ multiplex PCR, and TCRdb kept only the in-frame ones, dropping some. In the table there are tens of thousands of clones, around 95% of which are singletons. Sequenced input: PBMCs. These receptors originate from a donor between 10 and 29 years old with latent tuberculosis or without tuberculosis infection.

The chain links TRBV9 to TRBJ2-2; a possible D gene is TRBD2 (5 bases). CDR1 and CDR2 from the germline V gene are SGDLS and YYNGEE. V was trimmed by 6 bases and J by 1 base, leaving 16 bases between them. The CDR3 consists of 16 residues. For the CDR3, the DNA is TGTGCCAGCACCTTGGGTGTCGGGGTGAACACCGGGGAGCTGTTTTTT. Translated, it gives CASTLGVGVNTGELFF.

This clone was recorded once. The rearrangement links TRBV28 to TRBJ1-1; 8 bases match TRBD1. J gave up 1 base and V 3 bases, and 13 bases lay outside the gene matches. Germline CDR1 reads MDHEN; CDR2 reads SYDVKM. This CDR3 has 18 amino acids. The chain's CDR3 is CASSFFSGTGWRNTEAFF. The DNA of the CDR3 is TGTGCCAGCAGTTTTTTCTCCGGGACAGGTTGGAGGAACACTGAAGCTTTCTTT.

A single count supports this clone. The chain links TRBV5-6 to TRBJ2-3; TRBD2 agrees at 13 bases. The J segment lost 3 bases and the V segment lost 6 bases, leaving 7 bases of the junction unmatched. Germline CDR1 is SGHDT and CDR2 is YYEEEE. The CDR3 is 16 residues long. The CDR3 is CASTRRGLAGTDTQYF. CDR3 nucleotide sequence: TGTGCCAGCACCCGAAGGGGACTAGCGGGGACAGATACGCAGTATTTT.

The rearrangement uses TRBV4-1 and TRBJ1-2; D gene unclear. V was pared by 1 base and J by 4 bases, with 16 bases between. Per germline, CDR1 MGHRA and CDR2 YSYEKL. The CDR3 spans 16 residues. CDR3 nucleotides: TGCGCCAGCAGCCAAGGGGGAGGCCGAACCCTCTATGGCTACACCTTC. Amino acid sequence: CASSQGGGRTLYGYTF.

The chain recombines TRBV2 with TRBJ2-5; TRBD2 agrees at 7 bases. Germline CDR1 SNHLY, CDR2 FYNNEI. This CDR3 comprises 16 residues. After removal of 7 bases from V and 6 bases from J, the junction contained 17 bases not matched to a gene. CDR3 sequence reads: CASNSAGSQAGKTQYF. The DNA for the CDR3 is TGTGCCAGCAATTCAGCGGGGAGTCAAGCGGGGAAGACCCAGTACTTC.

This clone has just one count. The rearrangement uses TRBV2 and TRBJ1-3, with 7 bases that match TRBD1. With V trimmed by 5 bases and J by 3 bases, 4 bases remained unmatched. The V gene's germline CDR1 is SNHLY and CDR2 FYNNEI. The CDR3 length is 14 residues. The CDR3: CASSYRGGGNTIYF. CDR3 sequence (DNA): TGTGCCAGCAGTTACAGGGGTGGTGGAAACACCATATATTTT.

The rearrangement joins TRBV6-5 to TRBJ2-7; the D gene is possibly TRBD2 (6 bases). The CDR3 runs to 15 residues. Germline CDR1 and CDR2: MNHEY and SVGAGI. Between the trimmed V and J ends, which lost 2 bases and 9 bases, there was a span of 20 bases. The CDR3 region is CASSYGRDGLLGQYF. The CDR3 nucleotides are TGTGCCAGCAGTTACGGGCGGGACGGCCTTTTAGGGCAGTACTTC.

The genes are TRBV6-5 and TRBJ1-6; 8 bases align to TRBD1. Germline V gene sequence: CDR1 MNHEY, CDR2 SVGAGI. CDR3 length: 14 amino acids. V gave up 9 bases and J gave up 6 bases; unmatched junction bases: 7. Here the CDR3 reads CASQGAGANSPLHF. Here the CDR3 DNA reads TGTGCCAGTCAGGGGGCAGGGGCTAATTCACCCCTCCACTTT.

This rearrangement joins TRBV28 to TRBJ2-7, with no clear D. V was clipped by 6 bases and J by 3 bases, with 9 bases between them. The CDR3 length is 12 residues. Germline V gene lookup returns CDR1 MDHEN and CDR2 SYDVKM. Here the CDR3 DNA reads TGTGCCAGCAGCCAGACACGCTACGAGCAGTACTTC. This encodes CASSQTRYEQYF. The whole variable domain, remainder taken from reference TRBV28 and TRBJ2-7, is DVKVTQSSRYLVKRTGEKVFLECVQDMDHENMFWYRQDPGLGLRLIYFSYDVKMKEKGDIPEGYSVSREKKERFSLILESASTNQTSMYLCASSQTRYEQYFGPGTRLTVT.

Only one count was recorded for this clone. One end of the junction is discordant with germline, which a read error may explain. The chain employs TRBV6-5 and TRBJ1-2; TRBD1 matches 7 bases. CDR1 MNHEY and CDR2 SVGAGI come from the germline V gene. The CDR3 sequence is 13 residues long. Here the CDR3 DNA reads TGTGCCAGCAGTTACTACAGGGGTGACCCTCGGGTCTTC. Amino acid sequence: CASSYYRGDPRVF.

The chain employs TRBV30 and TRBJ1-4; no clear D. This CDR3 has 14 amino acids. The V gene's germline CDR1 is GTSNPN and CDR2 SVGIG (reference sequence). Trimming removed 7 bases at V and 8 bases at J, with 20 bases between. The CDR3 here is CASGTAGNDEKLFF. CDR3 bases: TGTGCCTCCGGCACCGCGGGTAATGACGAAAAACTGTTTTTT.

The J gene is TRBJ2-5, the V gene TRBV30; D unresolved. Trimming took off 5 bases at V and 5 bases at J, with 12 bases between the two ends. The germline V gene has CDR1 GTSNPN and CDR2 SVGIG (reference sequence). The CDR3 length is 12 residues. The CDR3: CAWDPIQETQYF. CDR3 DNA: TGTGCCTGGGATCCCATCCAGGAGACCCAGTACTTC.

This chain joins TRBV4-1 and TRBJ2-7; 9 nucleotides match TRBD1. This CDR3 is 13 amino acids long. CDR1 and CDR2 (germline): MGHRA, YSYEKL. V gave up 1 base and J gave up 12 bases; unmatched junction bases: 7. Here the CDR3 reads CASSQGRDRVVYF. CDR3 nucleotide sequence: TGCGCCAGCAGCCAAGGCCGGGACAGGGTAGTGTACTTC.

This clone was seen only once. The rearrangement uses TRBV5-1 and TRBJ2-2; TRBD2 might be the D (5 bases). Trimming took 4 bases from V and 6 from J, leaving 7 bases between them. The CDR3 consists of 12 residues. Germline lookup yields CDR1 SGHRS and CDR2 YFSETQ. CDR3 coding DNA: TGCGCCAGCAGCGTCGGGGCCGGGGAGCTGTTTTTT. This codes for CASSVGAGELFF.

This clone has just one count. The genes are TRBV18 and TRBJ2-3; TRBD2 matches at 9 bases. The length of the CDR3 is 17 residues. V lost 0 bases to trimming and J lost 1 base; unmatched junction nucleotides: 5. Per the germline V gene, CDR1 is KGHSH and CDR2 is LQKENI. Here the CDR3 DNA reads TGTGCCAGCTCACCACCGTCGCTAGCGGGGCGCACAGATACGCAGTATTTT. Encoded protein: CASSPPSLAGRTDTQYF.

This sequence joins TRBV9 and TRBJ2-3, with D uncertain. The germline V and J ends were trimmed by 3 bases and 0 bases, with 17 bases remaining between them. This CDR3 comprises 17 residues. The germline V gene has CDR1 SGDLS and CDR2 YYNGEE. The CDR3, as DNA: TGTGCCAGCAGCGGGCCCGCGAGGCCCGGTAGCACAGATACGCAGTATTTT. The encoded protein is CASSGPARPGSTDTQYF.

J is TRBJ1-1 and V is TRBV11-2; D is perhaps TRBD1 (5 bases). V lost 5 bases to trimming and J lost 1 base, with 14 bases between them. The CDR3 runs 15 residues. Germline V gene lookup returns CDR1 SGHAT and CDR2 FQNNGV. The CDR3 region has the DNA TGTGCCAGCAGCCGGTCGGGGGGTGGGAACACTGAAGCTTTCTTT. It specifies CASSRSGGGNTEAFF.

The gene calls are TRBV5-1 and TRBJ2-5; 7 bases match TRBD1. Losses at the gene ends were 5 bases for V and 1 base for J; bases not matched to a gene: 11. The germline V gene encodes CDR1 SGHRS and CDR2 YFSETQ. CDR3 size: 16 residues. CDR3 in amino acids: CASSGGTVKGQETQYF. The CDR3, as DNA: TGCGCCAGCAGTGGTGGGACAGTCAAGGGCCAAGAGACCCAGTACTTC.

The V call is TRBV20-1, the J call TRBJ2-1, with D unresolved. The CDR3 totals 10 residues. V was cut by 6 bases and J by 8 bases, with 8 bases left in between. The germline V gene encodes CDR1 DFQATT and CDR2 SNEGSKA (reference sequence). The DNA for the CDR3 is TGCAGTGCGGGTGAGGATGAGCAGTTCTTC. It yields the protein CSAGEDEQFF.